This T cell receptor beta chain derives from a study of T cell changes during pregnancy in multiple sclerosis. TCRdb keeps only in-frame clones here, not all; method: immunoSEQ multiplex PCR. The top ten hold about 3.9% of the sample, which has approximately 83,000 clones, over 80% seen once. Points on this clone: The germline gene is not matched at one end of the junction; a read error may be the cause.

The clonotype originates from a female donor with multiple sclerosis, enrolled in a pregnancy study. This specimen consisted of peripheral blood, obtained in the first trimester of pregnancy.

CDR3: CASSPLSGGGYDEQFF. DNA of the CDR3: TGTGCCAGCAGCCCCCTTAGCGGGGGGGGCTACGATGAGCAGTTCTTC. This chain connects TRBV14 to TRBJ2-1; 11 nucleotides align to TRBD2. The CDR3 totals 16 residues. CDR1 is SGHDN, CDR2 FVKESK, per germline. Complete variable domain (other parts from reference TRBV14 and TRBJ2-1): EAGVTQFPSHSVIEKGQTVTLRCDPISGHDNLYWYRRVMGKEIKFLLHFVKESKQDESGMPNNRFLAERTGGTYSTLKVQPAELEDSGVYFCASSPLSGGGYDEQFFGPGTRLTVL.